This paragraph reports one TCR beta chain. Its antigen has not been determined. No qualities accompany the bases; no much larger clone lies one base away. The sample comes from a study of blood T cell repertoires in COVID-19 (dated by TCRdb to 2019 to 2021). For the wider study: Samples covering the acute and convalescent phases of COVID-19 were provided by collaborators in the United States, Italy and Spain. A freely available public database, intended as a resource for researchers studying the immune response to SARS-CoV-2, is where the repertoires were released. The prospective study material was composed of cDNA or gDNA derived from T cells, B-cell-depleted T cells, or PBMCs. Subjects who had been exposed to COVID-19, were actively infected with it, or had recovered from it provided the deeply sampled blood TCRbeta repertoires that made up the dataset. Where HLA class I and class II types were available, the types were taken from metadata supplied by the sample provider, not from assay-based typing. Samples were obtained from the ongoing ImmuneRACE study (first 160 participants) and from 1,254 subjects provided by 6 global collaborators. Sample metadata almost always included a de-identified subject ID, COVID-19 status, age in years and sex. What the work shows at the level of the full study, not this receptor alone: How much clinical and demographic metadata was included differed by source and by participant, and the metadata was provided uncurated.

Trimming accounts for 3 bases at V and 4 bases at J, while the number of junction bases matched to no gene is 11. Taken from the germline V gene, the CDR1 and CDR2 loops are KGHSH and LQKENI. The CDR3 holds 19 amino acids from the cysteine to the phenylalanine. CDR3 DNA only is kept here, 57 bases in frame from base 1. Collaborating institutions collected whole blood in K2EDTA tubes following their own protocols. Collaborator samples were shipped for TCRbeta analysis as frozen whole blood, isolated PBMCs, or DNA extracted from either sample type. TCRbeta CDR3 regions were amplified from genomic DNA using the immunoSEQ Assay, a bias-controlled multiplex PCR. The paper's processing steps were these. The number of nucleated cells in each sample was estimated from the amplification of reference gene primers within the assay. Sequence reads were collapsed and filtered to measure the absolute abundance of every unique TCRbeta CDR3 rearrangement. Productive Simpson clonality was computed per sample as the square root of Simpson's diversity index over productive rearrangements. TCRdb provides this immuneACCESS table in a form limited to in-frame rearrangements. Some clones are lacking; in checked studies, under half of them reflect an unresolved V gene, and why the rest are absent is not known. V and J calls and clone size are those listed in that table; D and trimming were worked out from the DNA. The sample table shows 250,000 or so clones, and roughly 77% are seen once. 2.5% to 4% of the sample lies in the top ten.

What was sequenced was peripheral blood. The sequence was collected from a woman aged 80 or older with acute or convalescent COVID-19. The rearrangement joined TRBV18 to TRBJ2-2, with TRBD2 identical over 13 junction bases. The DNA reads as follows: TGTGCCAGCTCACCGACAATGACTAGCGGGAGGACCGGCACCGGGGAGCTGTTTTTT. It specifies CASSPTMTSGRTGTGELFF.